The clone carrying this TCR beta chain turned up a few times. The CDR3 extends over 17 amino acids. Germline V gives CDR1 SGHTA, CDR2 FQGNSA. V was pared by 4 bases and J by 4 bases, with 13 bases of the junction left unmatched. This entry belongs to a study of early T cells in non-severe SARS-CoV-2 infection. TCRdb itself ran the 5' RACE reads through MiXCR, one entry per CDR3 protein. This sample has 60,000 or so distinct CDR3 sequences; approximately 9% occur once, and the top ten carry roughly a sixth. The gene calls are TRBV7-2 and TRBJ1-2; 9 bases match TRBD1. The clonotype comes from an adult who was a healthcare worker with PCR-confirmed SARS-CoV-2 infection or an uninfected control (not recorded which). Sequences were obtained from whole blood. The CDR3 is CASSSPGQGGGFYGYTF. The CDR3 DNA follows: TGTGCCAGCAGCTCACCGGGACAGGGCGGCGGTTTCTATGGCTACACCTTC.